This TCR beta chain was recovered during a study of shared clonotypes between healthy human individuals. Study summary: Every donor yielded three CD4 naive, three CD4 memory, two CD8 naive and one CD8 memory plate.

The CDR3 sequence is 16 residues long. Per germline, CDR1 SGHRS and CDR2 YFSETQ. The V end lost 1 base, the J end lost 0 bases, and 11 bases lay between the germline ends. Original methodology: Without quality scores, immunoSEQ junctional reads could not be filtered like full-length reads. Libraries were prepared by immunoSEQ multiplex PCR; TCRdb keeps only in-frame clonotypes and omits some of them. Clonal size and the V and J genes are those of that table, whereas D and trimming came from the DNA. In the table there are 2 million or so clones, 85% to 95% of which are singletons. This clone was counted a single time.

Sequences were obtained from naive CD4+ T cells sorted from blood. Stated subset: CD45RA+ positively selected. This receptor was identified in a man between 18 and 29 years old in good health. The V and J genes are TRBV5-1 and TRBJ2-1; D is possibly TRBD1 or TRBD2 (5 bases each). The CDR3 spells CASSLNSGTSYNEQFF. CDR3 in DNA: TGCGCCAGCAGCTTGAATTCCGGGACCTCCTACAATGAGCAGTTCTTC. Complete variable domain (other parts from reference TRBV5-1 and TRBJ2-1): KAGVTQTPRYLIKTRGQQVTLSCSPISGHRSVSWYQQTPGQGLQFLFEYFSETQRNKGNFPGRFSGRQFSNSRSEMNVSTLELGDSALYLCASSLNSGTSYNEQFFGPGTRLTVL.